This T cell receptor beta chain was retrieved from a study of CD8+CD57+ T cells in acquired aplastic anemia. The overall study: The study obtained an average of about 3.2 ug of DNA from sorted CD4+ and CD8+ cells. In CD4+ cells, healthy donors produced an average of around 10 million reads.

This clonotype was observed many times. No antigen is known for it. Study-level results: Roughly 28 was the count of CD8+ CDR3 sequences that patients shared with controls.

Genomic DNA, serving as template, underwent TCR beta VDJ and CDR3 profiling. From the reads, TCRdb called clonotypes with MiXCR, one entry per CDR3 protein. This table holds some 410,000 distinct CDR3 sequences, about two thirds found once. This CDR3 region has 15 residues. Between the trimmed V and J ends, which lost 8 bases and 0 bases, there was a span of 14 bases. Germline lookup yields CDR1 MNHEY and CDR2 SVGAGI. This sequence joins TRBV6-5 and TRBJ1-5; D is perhaps TRBD1 (5 bases). The source material was sorted CD4+, CD8+, or CD8+CD57+ T cells (not recorded which) from PBMCs. The receptor's source is a human donor in good health, serving as a control. The DNA for the CDR3 is TGTGCCAGCCGAGGATGGGGCGGTAGCAATCAGCCCCAGCATTTT. It codes for CASRGWGGSNQPQHF.